Each of the 26 T cell receptor beta chains below was sequenced from the same sample in a study of cytomegalovirus exposure and HLA in healthy donors. Primers included in the PCR were 60 Vbeta and 13 Jbeta primers. Produced via immunoSEQ multiplex PCR; TCRdb's table is partial and in-frame only. The table includes some 110,000 clones, more than 60% detected once. Input material: PBMCs. These receptors were obtained from a man aged 25 to 40 in good health and CMV-seronegative.

The chain carries TRBV7-2 and TRBJ2-3, with 10 bases identical to TRBD1. Germline CDR1 reads SGHTA; CDR2 reads FQGNSA. This CDR3 spans 16 amino acids. With V trimmed by 1 base and J by 3 bases, 4 bases remained unmatched. The CDR3 DNA follows: TGTGCCAGCAGCTTAGGGGGGGGACAGGGGACAGATACGCAGTATTTT. This translates into CASSLGGGQGTDTQYF. Based on the CDR3 plus reference TRBV7-2 and TRBJ2-3, the full variable domain is GAGVSQSPSNKVTEKGKDVELRCDPISGHTALYWYRQSLGQGLEFLIYFQGNSAPDKSGLPSDRFSAERTGGSVSTLTIQRTQQEDSAVYLCASSLGGGQGTDTQYFGPGTRLTVL.

V usage is TRBV9 and J usage is TRBJ2-1; tentative D call: TRBD1 (6 bases). This CDR3 comprises 15 residues. Looked up from germline, CDR1 is SGDLS and CDR2 is YYNGEE. The V and J ends lost 0 bases and 1 base respectively, with 8 bases between them. The CDR3 region has the DNA TGTGCCAGCAGCGTAGAGACAGGATCCTACAATGAGCAGTTCTTC. Amino acids: CASSVETGSYNEQFF.

This chain joins TRBV4-2 and TRBJ1-5; TRBD1 is a possible D gene (6 bases). Trimming removed 4 bases at V and 0 bases at J, with 10 bases between. The length of the CDR3 is 15 residues. Germline values: CDR1 LGHNA, CDR2 YNFKEQ. Here the CDR3 reads CASSRDRISNQPQHF. CDR3 sequence (DNA): TGTGCCAGCAGCCGCGACAGGATTAGCAATCAGCCCCAGCATTTT.

V and J are TRBV19 and TRBJ1-5; the D gene is possibly TRBD1 (5 bases). Trimming took 7 bases from V and 1 from J, leaving 23 bases between them. The CDR3 totals 18 residues. Germline-derived CDR1 and CDR2 are LNHDA and SQIVND (reference sequence). The CDR3 sequence is CASTLYVWGEGSNQPQHF. The CDR3 DNA sequence: TGTGCCAGTACCCTATACGTCTGGGGGGAGGGAAGCAATCAGCCCCAGCATTTT. The entire variable domain, with the rest obtained from reference TRBV19 and TRBJ1-5, is as follows: DGGITQSPKYLFRKEGQNVTLSCEQNLNHDAMYWYRQDPGQGLRLIYYSQIVNDFQKGDIAEGYSVSREKKESFPLTVTSAQKNPTAFYLCASTLYVWGEGSNQPQHFGDGTRLSIL.

This chain joins TRBV6-5 and TRBJ1-1, with D possibly TRBD1 on 5 matching bases. V gave up 1 base and J gave up 1 base, with 10 bases separating them. The CDR3 length is 15 residues. The germline V gene encodes CDR1 MNHEY and CDR2 SVGAGI. This CDR3 reads CASSYWGEENTEAFF. CDR3 nucleotide sequence: TGTGCCAGCAGTTACTGGGGCGAAGAGAACACTGAAGCTTTCTTT.

The chain carries TRBV18 and TRBJ2-4; the D gene is possibly TRBD2 (5 bases). The germline V gene encodes CDR1 KGHSH and CDR2 LQKENI. This CDR3 is 15 amino acids long. The ends were cut back, 0 bases at V and 6 bases at J, with 12 bases in the middle. The CDR3 loop is CASSPPLRDSNIQYF. CDR3 nucleotides: TGTGCCAGCTCACCACCGCTGAGGGATTCAAACATTCAGTACTTC.

The chain has TRBV7-9 and TRBJ2-7, with TRBD2 matching 8 bases. The CDR3 covers 17 residues. Trimming cost V 4 bases and J 0 bases; bases outside gene matches: 11. Germline lookup yields CDR1 SEHNR and CDR2 FQNEAQ (reference sequence). Here the CDR3 DNA reads TGTGCCAGCAGCTCCCACCTTAGCGGGAAAGTCTCCTACGAGCAGTACTTC. Residues: CASSSHLSGKVSYEQYF.

This clone was counted a single time. This chain joins TRBV14 and TRBJ1-6; TRBD1 matches 7 bases. The ends lost 6 bases at V and 3 bases at J; junction bases unmatched: 11. The length of the CDR3 is 17 residues. Per germline, CDR1 SGHDN and CDR2 FVKESK. Here the CDR3 DNA reads TGTGCCAGCAGTCCTACTCGGGGGACAGACTATAATTCACCCCTCCACTTT. Translated: CASSPTRGTDYNSPLHF.

This chain uses TRBV10-1 with TRBJ2-5, with TRBD1 identical over 7 bases. The CDR3 spans 13 residues. J gave up 3 bases and V 4 bases, and 2 bases lay outside the gene matches. CDR1 and CDR2 (germline): WNHNN, SYGVQD (reference sequence). Here the CDR3 reads CASSGQGKETQYF. The CDR3, as DNA: TGCGCCAGCAGTGGACAGGGAAAAGAGACCCAGTACTTC.

This clone was picked up a small number of times. The chain employs TRBV30 and TRBJ1-4, with a possible D match to TRBD1 (5 bases). CDR1 GTSNPN and CDR2 SVGIG come from the germline V gene (reference sequence). CDR3 length: 12 amino acids. V dropped 1 base and J dropped 13 bases, with 13 bases sitting between them. This CDR3 reads CAWSDGPGILFF. CDR3 nucleotides: TGTGCCTGGAGTGACGGCCCAGGGATACTGTTTTTT.

The count of this clone is one. J is TRBJ2-2 and V is TRBV10-3, with D possibly matching TRBD1 (5 bases). Trimming took 5 bases from V and 1 from J, leaving 8 bases between them. Per germline, CDR1 ENHRY and CDR2 SYGVKD. The CDR3 is 14 amino acids. In DNA, the CDR3 is TGTGCCATCAGTCGGCAGGGGAACACCGGGGAGCTGTTTTTT. Protein product: CAISRQGNTGELFF.

The rearrangement uses TRBV11-2 and TRBJ1-3; the D is unclear. Germline assignment: CDR1 SGHAT and CDR2 FQNNGV. V shed 5 bases and J shed 2 bases, with 13 bases lying between them. This CDR3 is 15 amino acids long. The chain's CDR3 is CASSPRGPTGNTIYF. The DNA of the CDR3 is TGTGCCAGCAGCCCCCGGGGTCCTACTGGAAACACCATATATTTT.

This clone was found a few times. The rearrangement joins TRBV5-6 to TRBJ2-7, with 8 bases matching TRBD2. The ends lost 4 bases at V and 3 bases at J; junction bases unmatched: 6. The CDR3 is made up of 14 amino acids. Germline values: CDR1 SGHDT, CDR2 YYEEEE. For the CDR3, the DNA is TGTGCCAGCAGCCAAGAGCGGGGGCACTACGAGCAGTACTTC. Translated, it gives CASSQERGHYEQYF.

The chain's CDR3 is CASSSRTSTDTQYF. Written as DNA, the CDR3 is TGTGCCAGTAGTAGTCGGACTAGCACAGATACGCAGTATTTT. The chain employs TRBV19 and TRBJ2-3; D might be TRBD2 (5 bases). This CDR3 has 14 residues. The germline V gene encodes CDR1 LNHDA and CDR2 SQIVND (reference sequence). V was trimmed by 4 bases and J by 0 bases, leaving 8 bases between them.

The chain carries TRBV7-2 and TRBJ2-3, with D possibly being TRBD2 (6 bases). CDR3 size: 16 residues. Germline V gene lookup returns CDR1 SGHTA and CDR2 FQGNSA. V lost 1 base, J lost 3 bases, and 14 bases lay in between. Here the CDR3 DNA reads TGTGCCAGCAGCTTAGGATCGGGGGATCCGACAGATACGCAGTATTTT. Translated, it gives CASSLGSGDPTDTQYF.

The rearrangement links TRBV7-9 to TRBJ2-7; 7 bases agree with TRBD1. Germline trimming cut 5 bases from V and 1 base from J; bases unmatched to any gene: 8. Germline V gene data show CDR1 as SEHNR and CDR2 as FQNEAQ (reference sequence). The length of the CDR3 is 15 residues. In nucleotides, the CDR3 is TGTGCCAGCAGCCACCTGGGGGACAGTTCCTACGAGCAGTACTTC. Residues: CASSHLGDSSYEQYF.

This sequence joins TRBV15 and TRBJ2-5; TRBD2 matches 11 bases. CDR1 LNHNV and CDR2 YYDKDF come from the germline V gene (reference sequence). The CDR3 runs 15 residues. V was clipped by 4 bases and J by 4 bases; unmatched bases: 5. The CDR3 coding sequence is TGTGCCACCAGCAATCTAGCGGGAGGTATAGAGACCCAGTACTTC. Its translation: CATSNLAGGIETQYF. Using reference TRBV15 and TRBJ2-5 for the parts outside the CDR3, the full variable domain is DAMVIQNPRYQVTQFGKPVTLSCSQTLNHNVMYWYQQKSSQAPKLLFHYYDKDFNNEADTPDNFQSRRPNTSFCFLDIRSPGLGDTAMYLCATSNLAGGIETQYFGPGTRLLVL.

This rearrangement joins TRBV2 to TRBJ2-3; 7 nucleotides align to TRBD2. J lost 14 bases, V lost 7 bases, and 15 bases had no gene match. Germline V gives CDR1 SNHLY, CDR2 FYNNEI. This CDR3 is built from 13 residues. The CDR3 nucleotides read TGTGCCAGCACCGGGACTACGTTTCGTGACACGTATTTT. This translates into CASTGTTFRDTYF. The variable domain in full, completed from reference TRBV2 and TRBJ2-3, reads EPEVTQTPSHQVTQMGQEVILRCVPISNHLYFYWYRQILGQKVEFLVSFYNNEISEKSEIFDDQFSVERPDGSNFTLKIRSTKLEDSAMYFCASTGTTFRDTYFGPGTRLTVL.

This CDR3 reads CASSPYGAGGGTGANVLTF. CDR3 DNA sequence: TGCGCCAGCAGCCCATATGGTGCCGGCGGGGGTACTGGGGCCAACGTCCTGACTTTC. The rearrangement uses TRBV5-1 and TRBJ2-6, with TRBD2 matching over 7 bases. CDR3 length: 19 amino acids. V was clipped by 4 bases and J by 2 bases; unmatched bases: 15. Germline V gene lookup returns CDR1 SGHRS and CDR2 YFSETQ.

V usage is TRBV15 and J usage is TRBJ2-6; a possible D gene is TRBD1 (5 bases). In germline, CDR1 is LNHNV, CDR2 YYDKDF (reference sequence). The CDR3 consists of 14 residues. V was trimmed by 3 bases and J by 4 bases, leaving 7 bases between them. This CDR3 reads CATSRTAGANVLTF. For the CDR3, the DNA is TGTGCCACCAGCAGGACAGCCGGGGCCAACGTCCTGACTTTC.

The chain combines TRBV30 with TRBJ1-5; 10 bases are a match to TRBD1. V was pared by 7 bases and J by 4 bases, with 4 bases of the junction left unmatched. The germline CDR1 and CDR2 sequences are GTSNPN and SVGIG (reference sequence). The CDR3 is 13 amino acids. CDR3 region: CASRTGGNQPQHF. The CDR3 DNA reads TGTGCCTCAAGGACAGGGGGGAATCAGCCCCAGCATTTT.

This clone was seen only a few times. The CDR3 loop is CASSPRTGADEQYF. CDR3 bases: TGTGCCAGCAGCCCGCGGACAGGGGCCGACGAGCAGTACTTC. V is TRBV9 and J is TRBJ2-7; 9 positions agree with TRBD1. The CDR3 consists of 14 residues. V was pared by 4 bases and J by 5 bases, with 7 bases of the junction left unmatched. The germline gives CDR1 SGDLS, CDR2 YYNGEE.

This clone was detected only once. The rearrangement links TRBV7-6 to TRBJ2-7; 12 bases agree with TRBD2. Trimming took 4 bases from V and 3 from J; bases not matched to a gene: 13. The CDR3 consists of 18 residues. Germline V CDR1 and CDR2: SGHVS, FNYEAQ. CDR3 sequence reads: CASSSVPGLAGAVYEQYF. CDR3 in DNA: TGTGCCAGCAGCTCCGTTCCGGGACTAGCGGGCGCCGTCTACGAGCAGTACTTC.

With respect to this clone: At one boundary the junction diverges from the germline segment, which might be a read error. The chain couples TRBV6-6 to TRBJ1-1; no clear D gene. Germline V CDR1 and CDR2: MNHNY, SVGAGI (reference sequence). This CDR3 contains 13 residues. The CDR3 DNA reads as TGTGCCAGCAGTTACCCGGGGAACGCTGAAGCTTTCTTT. Amino acid sequence: CASSYPGNAEAFF.

This clone was recorded a few times. The chain employs TRBV7-9 and TRBJ1-5; 7 bases match TRBD1. The V and J ends lost 3 bases and 7 bases, in that order; junction bases with no gene match: 6. This CDR3 is built from 14 residues. The germline V gene encodes CDR1 SEHNR and CDR2 FQNEAQ (reference sequence). The CDR3 DNA sequence: TGTGCCAGCAGCTTCTCGACAGGGCAACAGCCCCAGCATTTT. It encodes CASSFSTGQQPQHF.

The chain is built from TRBV7-2 and TRBJ2-2; 11 bases align to TRBD2. Germline values: CDR1 SGHTA, CDR2 FQGNSA. The V and J ends lost 5 bases and 5 bases, in that order; junction bases with no gene match: 4. CDR3 length: 15 amino acids. For the CDR3, the DNA is TGTGCCAGCAGCGCACTAGCGGGGGAAACCGGGGAGCTGTTTTTT. This encodes CASSALAGETGELFF.